The following is a TCR beta chain sequence with its context. Its antigen remains unidentified. No quality values exist for individual bases; no much larger clone is one base distant. The source of the sample is a study of T cell changes during pregnancy in multiple sclerosis (dated by TCRdb to about 2019). With respect to the entire study: The study looked at changes in the T cell repertoire across pregnancy in women with multiple sclerosis.

V loses 7 bases at its end and J loses 4 bases; junction bases beyond the gene matches: 6. The CDR3 spans 15 residues, from the cysteine through the phenylalanine. Only the CDR3 DNA is retained, 45 bases long and in frame from the first base. CDR1 and CDR2 (MNHNS, SASEGT) derive from the germline V gene. The library was obtained by the immunoSEQ multiplex PCR assay. The clones in this table, taken by TCRdb from immuneACCESS, are in-frame only. Not every clone is retained; where verified, under half of the shortfall comes from an unresolved V gene, and the cause of the rest is unknown. Across this sample there are 58,000 or so clones, with around 93% seen only once. 2.3% of the sample is in the top ten clones.

The sample consisted of peripheral blood, taken in the first trimester of pregnancy. The chain is made from TRBV6-1 and TRBJ2-1, with TRBD2 identical over 11 junction bases. This TCR derives from a female donor with multiple sclerosis, enrolled in a pregnancy study. The DNA reads as follows: TGTGCCAGCACCCGGGGGACTAGCGGTTACAATGAGCAGTTCTTC. It specifies CASTRGTSGYNEQFF.